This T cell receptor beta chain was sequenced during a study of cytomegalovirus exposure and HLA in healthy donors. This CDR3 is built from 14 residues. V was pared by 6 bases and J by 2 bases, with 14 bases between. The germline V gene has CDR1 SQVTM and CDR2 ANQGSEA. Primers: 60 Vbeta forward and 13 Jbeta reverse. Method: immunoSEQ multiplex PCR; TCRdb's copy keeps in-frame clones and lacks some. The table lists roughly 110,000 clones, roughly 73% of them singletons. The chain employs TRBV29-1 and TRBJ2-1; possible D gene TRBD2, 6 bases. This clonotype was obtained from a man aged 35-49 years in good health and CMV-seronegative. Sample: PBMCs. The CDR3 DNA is TGCAGCGTAACGGGACTGGGGACCTACAATGAGCAGTTCTTC. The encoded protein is CSVTGLGTYNEQFF.